Each of the 27 T cell receptor beta chains below was sequenced from the same sample in a study of post-analysis software for immune sequencing data (dated by TCRdb to the mid-2010s). What the research found in general, with its limitations: Several TRBV segments, including TRBV5-6, TRBV5-1 and TRBV20-1, were significantly more frequent in patients than controls.

These receptors lack a known antigen. Library creation used PCR. The sample was run on an Illumina HiSeq 2500. To reduce PCR and sequencing biases, unique molecular identifiers were incorporated into the TCR beta cDNA libraries. Using fastp at Q25 and MiXCR, TCRdb reprocessed the public reads and kept productive beta chains. Records with the same CDR3 protein are collapsed into one entry carrying the most frequent genes and DNA. This sample comprises fewer than 850,000 distinct CDR3 sequences, less than 35% of them detected only once. Around 0.55% of the sample rests with the top ten. Sample: blood. All receptors derive from a girl aged 5-17 years with multiple sclerosis.

This clonotype was detected ten times or more. The V and J genes are TRBV12-3 or TRBV12-4 and TRBJ2-1; D could derive from TRBD1 or TRBD2 (5 bases each). CDR3 length equals 13 residues. V was cut by 6 bases and J by 8 bases, with 14 bases left in between. The CDR3 loop reads CASSSLGVHEQFF. In DNA form, the CDR3 reads TGTGCCAGCAGCAGTTTGGGGGTCCATGAGCAGTTCTTC.

As regards this clonotype: An end of the junction differs from the germline gene, which may be a read error. This chain joins TRBV20-1 and TRBJ2-3; TRBD1 matches at 7 bases. CDR1 and CDR2 from the germline V gene are DFQATT and SNEGSKA (reference sequence). The CDR3 is 14 residues long. Here the CDR3 DNA reads TGCAGTATTGGATTAAGGGACAGCATAGATACGCAGTATTTT. The encoded protein is CSIGLRDSIDTQYF.

A note on this clonotype: As the CDR3 is not closed by the conserved phenylalanine or tryptophan, this likely results from a read error. J is TRBJ2-2 and V is TRBV12-3 or TRBV12-4; D might be TRBD1 (6 bases). Trimming stripped 8 bases from V and 6 bases from J, with 13 bases between. This CDR3 has 13 amino acids. CDR3 sequence reads: CASGQILPGELFC. The CDR3 region has the DNA TGTGCCAGCGGACAGATTCTTCCCGGGGAGCTGTTTTGT.

This clonotype was seen a few times. This rearrangement joins TRBV12-3 or TRBV12-4 to TRBJ1-5, with D perhaps matching TRBD1 (5 bases). This CDR3 is built from 15 residues. V shed 10 bases and J shed 2 bases, with 18 bases lying between them. CDR3: CATGGGSVGNQPQHF. In DNA, the CDR3 is TGTGCCACGGGGGGTGGTTCGGTTGGCAATCAGCCCCAGCATTTT.

The rearrangement uses TRBV5-1 and TRBJ1-1, with D maybe TRBD1 (5 bases). There are 15 residues in the CDR3. Trimming took 4 bases from V and 0 from J, leaving 13 bases between them. The germline V gene has CDR1 SGHRS and CDR2 YFSETQ. The CDR3 nucleotides are TGCGCCAGCAGCCCTACCGGGACGTTGAACACTGAAGCTTTCTTT. It encodes CASSPTGTLNTEAFF.

Regarding this clonotype: The junction does not match germline at one end; this may be a read error. The CDR3 region is CSPSGRSYNEQFF. CDR3 nucleotide sequence: TGCAGTCCTAGCGGGAGATCATACAATGAGCAGTTCTTC. The rearrangement joins TRBV20-1 to TRBJ2-1; 10 nucleotides match TRBD2. The CDR3 is made up of 13 amino acids. Looked up from germline, CDR1 is DFQATT and CDR2 is SNEGSKA (reference sequence).

With regard to this clonotype: One end of the junction varies from germline; a read error may be responsible. The genes are TRBV28 and TRBJ2-1; 8 positions agree with TRBD1. This CDR3 region has 15 residues. Per germline, CDR1 MDHEN and CDR2 SYDVKM. CDR3 protein: CTSTNVDRAHNEQFF. DNA of the CDR3: TGTACCAGCACCAATGTGGACAGGGCACACAATGAGCAGTTCTTC.

This clonotype has a count of ten or more. The chain has TRBV29-1 and TRBJ1-1; the D is unclear. V was trimmed by 6 bases and J by 7 bases, leaving 12 bases between them. Germline lookup yields CDR1 SQVTM and CDR2 ANQGSEA. The CDR3 sequence is 11 residues long. This CDR3 is CSVAAYGEAFF. The CDR3 nucleotides read TGCAGCGTCGCAGCTTACGGTGAAGCTTTCTTT.

The chain is built from TRBV19 and TRBJ2-1, with a weak D call TRBD2 (6 bases). CDR3 length: 16 residues. Germline V CDR1 and CDR2: LNHDA, SQIVND (reference sequence). Deletions cut 4 bases from V and 0 bases from J, with 13 bases between. The CDR3 DNA sequence: TGTGCCAGTAGTACCCAGGGACTGTCCTCCTACAATGAGCAGTTCTTC. It specifies CASSTQGLSSYNEQFF.

This sequence joins TRBV7-2 and TRBJ1-2; D is uncertain. V shed 1 base and J shed 6 bases, with 24 bases lying between them. CDR3 length: 18 amino acids. The germline V gene has CDR1 SGHTA and CDR2 FQGNSA. The CDR3 loop is CASSLELSPPQRLNGYTF. Written as DNA, the CDR3 is TGTGCCAGCAGCTTAGAGCTATCCCCCCCACAAAGGTTGAATGGCTACACCTTC.

This clonotype has only a few counts. The genes are TRBV13 and TRBJ2-5, with D possibly matching TRBD2 (6 bases). Germline V gene lookup returns CDR1 PRHDT and CDR2 FYEKMQ (reference sequence). There are 15 residues in the CDR3. Trimming shortened V by 1 base and J by 3 bases, and 12 bases separated the two germline ends. CDR3 bases: TGTGCCAGCAGCTTAGTAGGGTCGGGGGAAGAGACCCAGTACTTC. Amino acid sequence: CASSLVGSGEETQYF.

The gene calls are TRBV6-5 and TRBJ1-3, with D perhaps matching TRBD1 (5 bases). Germline V gene data show CDR1 as MNHEY and CDR2 as SVGAGI. Deletions cut 6 bases from V and 3 bases from J, with 18 bases between. The CDR3 has 16 amino acids. CDR3 amino acids: CASSWGSGNDGNTIYF. CDR3 coding DNA: TGTGCCAGCAGCTGGGGGTCGGGAAATGATGGAAACACCATATATTTT.

This chain connects TRBV7-2 to TRBJ2-1, with unresolved D. The germline V gene encodes CDR1 SGHTA and CDR2 FQGNSA. V dropped 2 bases and J dropped 3 bases, with 11 bases sitting between them. This CDR3 has 15 amino acids. The CDR3 DNA follows: TGTGCCAGCAGCTTATCCGGGCCTTTCTACAATGAGCAGTTCTTC. It translates to CASSLSGPFYNEQFF.

This clonotype was seen a few times. The V gene is TRBV6-5, the J gene TRBJ2-2; D uncertain. The length of the CDR3 is 13 residues. Trimming left V 0 bases short and J 5 bases short, with 4 bases between. CDR1 is MNHEY, CDR2 SVGAGI, per germline. CDR3 residues: CASSYSHTGELFF. The DNA of the CDR3 is TGTGCCAGCAGTTACTCGCATACCGGGGAGCTGTTTTTT.

The sample holds many counts of this clonotype. This chain uses TRBV7-2 with TRBJ2-7; 11 bases map to TRBD1. This CDR3 region has 14 residues. Trimming cost V 5 bases and J 4 bases; bases outside gene matches: 4. Germline CDR1 SGHTA, CDR2 FQGNSA. The CDR3 here is CASSKGQGGYEQYF. The CDR3 DNA reads TGTGCCAGCAGCAAGGGACAGGGGGGTTACGAGCAGTACTTC.

The table lists this clonotype with a few counts. This chain connects TRBV20-1 to TRBJ2-5; the D is unclear. V lost 2 bases and J 2 bases, leaving 6 bases between the germline ends. The CDR3 totals 12 residues. Germline V lookup: CDR1 DFQATT, CDR2 SNEGSKA (reference sequence). CDR3 sequence reads: CSARKAQETQYF. DNA for the CDR3: TGCAGTGCTAGAAAAGCTCAAGAGACCCAGTACTTC.

The chain recombines TRBV28 with TRBJ1-4; D remains ambiguous. Germline CDR1 reads MDHEN; CDR2 reads SYDVKM. CDR3 size: 16 residues. The ends were cut back, 2 bases at V and 0 bases at J, with 10 bases in the middle. CDR3 amino acids: CASSLRVVPTNEKLFF. DNA for the CDR3: TGTGCCAGCAGTTTAAGGGTCGTCCCAACTAATGAAAAACTGTTTTTT. Full variable domain (remainder filled in from reference TRBV28 and TRBJ1-4): DVKVTQSSRYLVKRTGEKVFLECVQDMDHENMFWYRQDPGLGLRLIYFSYDVKMKEKGDIPEGYSVSREKKERFSLILESASTNQTSMYLCASSLRVVPTNEKLFFGSGTQLSVL.

The V gene is TRBV5-1, the J gene TRBJ2-3; D is ambiguous. The germline V gene encodes CDR1 SGHRS and CDR2 YFSETQ. V lost 0 bases and J lost 1, with 12 bases in between. The CDR3 sequence is 16 residues long. CDR3 coding DNA: TGCGCCAGCAGCTTGGATTCCCCCAGCCGCACAGATACGCAGTATTTT. This encodes CASSLDSPSRTDTQYF.

As to this clonotype: A much larger clonotype is one base distant, so this may be a read error. The V and J genes are TRBV7-9 and TRBJ2-6; D is possibly TRBD1 or TRBD2 (7 bases each). Germline lookup yields CDR1 SEHNR and CDR2 FQNEAQ (reference sequence). This CDR3 has 14 residues. Between the trimmed V and J ends, which lost 2 bases and 8 bases, there was a span of 10 bases. The CDR3, as DNA: TGTGCCAGCAGCTTACAGGGGGGGACCAACGTCCTGACTTTC. Residues: CASSLQGGTNVLTF.

This chain links TRBV12-3 or TRBV12-4 with TRBJ1-5; 8 nucleotides align to TRBD1. This CDR3 is 14 amino acids long. The V and J ends lost 7 bases and 12 bases, in that order; junction bases with no gene match: 14. CDR3 loop: CASTGQGIGRLQHF. The CDR3 DNA reads as TGTGCCAGCACCGGACAGGGAATCGGTCGGCTCCAGCATTTT.

The rearrangement uses TRBV20-1 and TRBJ2-1; 10 bases fit TRBD2. In germline, CDR1 is DFQATT, CDR2 SNEGSKA (reference sequence). Trimming at V came to 6 bases and at J to 8 bases, leaving 13 bases not matched to a gene. This CDR3 region has 15 residues. In DNA, the CDR3 is TGCAGTGCCATCCTCATAGCGGGGGGTGGGTATGAGCAGTTCTTC. It translates to CSAILIAGGGYEQFF.

This clonotype has only a few counts. The V call is TRBV10-3, the J call TRBJ2-1, with D possibly being TRBD1 (6 bases). V shed 10 bases and J shed 6 bases, with 16 bases lying between them. The CDR3 spans 13 residues. Germline V gene sequence: CDR1 ENHRY, CDR2 SYGVKD. In nucleotides, the CDR3 is TGTGCCACCATCTCTTCACAGGGCAATGAGCAGTTCTTC. It translates to CATISSQGNEQFF.

This clonotype turned up a few times. At one end, the junction sequence differs from germline, possibly due to a read error. The rearrangement uses TRBV4-3 and TRBJ2-1, with 7 bases that match TRBD2. Germline V gives CDR1 LGHNA, CDR2 YSLEER. This CDR3 has 13 residues. The CDR3 region is CASGQGLRNEQFF. Here the CDR3 DNA reads TGCGCCAGCGGCCAGGGACTAAGAAATGAGCAGTTCTTC.

The J gene is TRBJ1-4, the V gene TRBV27, with D maybe TRBD1 (5 bases). The CDR3 has 14 residues. The germline gives CDR1 MNHEY, CDR2 SMNVEV (reference sequence). The V end lost 5 bases, the J end lost 3 bases, and 10 bases lay between the germline ends. The CDR3 loop reads CASSARGANEKLFF. Here the CDR3 DNA reads TGTGCCAGCAGTGCTAGGGGTGCTAATGAAAAACTGTTTTTT.

The table lists this clonotype with a few counts. This sequence joins TRBV5-6 and TRBJ2-7; D is unresolved. The V gene's germline CDR1 is SGHDT and CDR2 YYEEEE. This CDR3 spans 13 amino acids. V was clipped by 0 bases and J by 5 bases, with 9 bases between them. CDR3 protein: CASSLAIRNEQYF. CDR3 nucleotides: TGTGCCAGCAGCTTGGCAATCAGGAACGAGCAGTACTTC.

This clonotype has more than one count but fewer than ten. J is TRBJ2-1 and V is TRBV7-2; 11 nucleotides align to TRBD2. This CDR3 is built from 15 residues. CDR1 is SGHTA and CDR2 is FQGNSA in the germline V gene. The junction had 6 bases not matched to a gene; V was cut back by 3 bases and J by 8 bases. In nucleotides, the CDR3 is TGTGCCAGCAGCTTTAGCGGGAGGGCCGTCGATGAGCAGTTCTTC. Protein product: CASSFSGRAVDEQFF.

Comment on this clonotype: An end of the junction does not agree with germline; a read error may underlie this. The chain links TRBV18 to TRBJ2-5; D remains ambiguous. CDR1 and CDR2 (germline): KGHSH, LQKENI. The CDR3 spans 15 residues. CDR3 in amino acids: CASSPQSSLEETRYF. CDR3 nucleotide sequence: TGTGCCAGCTCACCCCAGTCCTCTCTGGAAGAGACCCGGTACTTC.